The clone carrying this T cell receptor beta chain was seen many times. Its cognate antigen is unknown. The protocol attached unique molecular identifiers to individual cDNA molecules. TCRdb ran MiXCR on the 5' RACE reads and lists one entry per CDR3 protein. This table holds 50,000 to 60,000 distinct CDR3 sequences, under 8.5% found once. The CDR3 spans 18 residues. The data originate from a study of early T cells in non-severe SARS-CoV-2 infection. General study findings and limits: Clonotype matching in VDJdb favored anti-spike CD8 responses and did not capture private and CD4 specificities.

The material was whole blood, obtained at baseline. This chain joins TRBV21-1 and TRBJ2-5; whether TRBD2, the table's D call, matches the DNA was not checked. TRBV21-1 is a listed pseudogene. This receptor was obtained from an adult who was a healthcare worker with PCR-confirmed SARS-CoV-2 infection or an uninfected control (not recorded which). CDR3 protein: CASSKTVSQRGWEETQYF. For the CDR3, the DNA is TGTGCCAGCAGCAAAACGGTGTCTCAGCGGGGGTGGGAAGAGACCCAGTACTTC.